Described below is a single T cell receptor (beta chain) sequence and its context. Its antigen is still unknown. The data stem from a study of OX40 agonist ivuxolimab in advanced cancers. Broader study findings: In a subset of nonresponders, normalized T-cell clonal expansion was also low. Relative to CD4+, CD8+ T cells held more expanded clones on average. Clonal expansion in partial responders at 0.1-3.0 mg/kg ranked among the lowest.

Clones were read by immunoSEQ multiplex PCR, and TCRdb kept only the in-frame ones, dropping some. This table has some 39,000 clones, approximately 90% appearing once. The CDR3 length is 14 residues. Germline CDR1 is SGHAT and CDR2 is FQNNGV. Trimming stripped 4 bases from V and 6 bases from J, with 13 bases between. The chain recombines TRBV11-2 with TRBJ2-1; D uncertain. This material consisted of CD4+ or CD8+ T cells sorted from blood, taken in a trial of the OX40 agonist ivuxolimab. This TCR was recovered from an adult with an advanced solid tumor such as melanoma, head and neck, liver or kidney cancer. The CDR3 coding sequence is TGTGCCAGCAGCTCCTTAGCCGGCCTCAATGAGCAGTTCTTC. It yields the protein CASSSLAGLNEQFF.